Listed here are 27 T cell receptor beta chains from one sample, sequenced in a study of T cell responses to AZD1222 COVID-19 vaccine. TCRdb's copy holds only in-frame clones and misses some; the assay was immunoSEQ multiplex PCR. The sample carries about 180,000 clones, approximately 86% recorded once. The material was peripheral blood, obtained 28 days after the second AZD1222 dose. Receptors were obtained from an adult who received the AZD1222 COVID-19 vaccine.

This clone was observed once. The rearrangement uses TRBV5-5 and TRBJ1-1; D remains ambiguous. Germline CDR1 is SGHKS and CDR2 is YYEKEE (reference sequence). V dropped 0 bases and J dropped 2 bases, with 20 bases sitting between them. The length of the CDR3 is 18 residues. The CDR3 spells CASSLDLATRLFNTEAFF. The CDR3 DNA reads TGTGCCAGCAGCTTGGATCTGGCGACACGACTATTTAACACTGAAGCTTTCTTT.

The chain is built from TRBV19 and TRBJ2-7; D not resolved. The germline V and J ends were trimmed by 4 bases and 1 base, with 8 bases remaining between them. The CDR3 runs to 13 residues. Looked up from germline, CDR1 is LNHDA and CDR2 is SQIVND (reference sequence). The CDR3 nucleotides read TGTGCCAGTAGTACAGGCACGTCCTACGAGCAGTACTTC. It translates to CASSTGTSYEQYF.

V is TRBV27 and J is TRBJ2-1, with a weak D call TRBD2 (5 bases). The V end lost 5 bases, the J end lost 5 bases, and 22 bases lay between the germline ends. The germline V gene has CDR1 MNHEY and CDR2 SMNVEV (reference sequence). This CDR3 region has 17 residues. CDR3 sequence reads: CASSQIPSLTAHNEQFF. The CDR3, as DNA: TGTGCCAGCAGTCAAATACCTAGCCTTACAGCCCACAATGAGCAGTTCTTC.

The chain uses TRBV12-5 and TRBJ2-7, with D possibly being TRBD1 (5 bases). V lost 3 bases to trimming and J lost 6 bases, with 15 bases between them. Per germline, CDR1 LGHNT and CDR2 FRNRAP. The CDR3 runs to 14 residues. The CDR3 protein is CASGFLPQGPEQYF. In DNA form, the CDR3 reads TGTGCTAGTGGTTTTTTACCCCAGGGTCCCGAGCAGTACTTC. The full variable domain, completed using reference TRBV12-5 and TRBJ2-7, is DARVTQTPRHKVTEMGQEVTMRCQPILGHNTVFWYRQTMMQGLELLAYFRNRAPLDDSGMPKDRFSAEMPDATLATLKIQPSEPRDSAVYFCASGFLPQGPEQYFGPGTRLTVT.

The count of this clone is one. This chain joins TRBV12-3 or TRBV12-4 and TRBJ1-1; D not resolved. The CDR3 has 12 residues. The V and J ends lost 5 bases and 4 bases respectively, with 8 bases between them. The CDR3 sequence is CASSTRATEAFF. As DNA, the CDR3 is TGTGCCAGCAGTACCCGAGCCACTGAAGCTTTCTTT.

The chain links TRBV19 to TRBJ2-5; D is uncertain. Germline V gene lookup returns CDR1 LNHDA and CDR2 SQIVND (reference sequence). The CDR3 is made up of 13 amino acids. Trimming took 0 bases from V and 3 from J, leaving 5 bases between them. CDR3 protein: CASSIDLEETQYF. CDR3 in DNA: TGTGCCAGTAGTATAGATCTTGAAGAGACCCAGTACTTC.

The chain is built from TRBV7-3 and TRBJ1-1, with a tentative D call TRBD1 (6 bases). This CDR3 is 14 amino acids long. Germline V CDR1 and CDR2: SGHTA, FQGTGA. Trimming removed 5 bases at V and 0 bases at J, with 10 bases between. DNA for the CDR3: TGTGCCAGCAGCCTACAGGGAATGAACACTGAAGCTTTCTTT. Its translation: CASSLQGMNTEAFF.

The V call is TRBV10-3, the J call TRBJ2-3; D is unclear. The CDR3 is made up of 14 amino acids. Deletions cut 2 bases from V and 1 base from J, with 7 bases between. The germline CDR1 and CDR2 sequences are ENHRY and SYGVKD. CDR3 in DNA: TGTGCCATCAGTGAGGCGAAGGGCACAGATACGCAGTATTTT. Translating gives CAISEAKGTDTQYF.

The chain couples TRBV6-4 to TRBJ2-1; no definite D call. The germline V gene encodes CDR1 MRHNA and CDR2 SNTAGT. CDR3 length: 14 residues. Trimming took 3 bases from V and 6 from J, leaving 12 bases between them. In DNA, the CDR3 is TGTGCCAGCAGTGAGGGCAGGTACTCCAATGAGCAGTTCTTC. Its translation is CASSEGRYSNEQFF.

V usage is TRBV5-1 and J usage is TRBJ1-5; TRBD1 aligns across 7 bases. V was pared by 0 bases and J by 4 bases, with 1 base of the junction left unmatched. This CDR3 has 14 residues. Per the germline V gene, CDR1 is SGHRS and CDR2 is YFSETQ. This chain's CDR3 is CASSLGDRNQPQHF. The CDR3 DNA follows: TGCGCCAGCAGCTTGGGGGACAGAAATCAGCCCCAGCATTTT.

This clone was observed once. The chain uses TRBV30 and TRBJ2-7; TRBD1 aligns across 7 bases. CDR3 size: 12 residues. The V and J ends lost 5 bases and 1 base, in that order; junction bases with no gene match: 2. The germline V gene has CDR1 GTSNPN and CDR2 SVGIG (reference sequence). The CDR3 region is CAWDRASYEQYF. The DNA of the CDR3 is TGTGCCTGGGACAGGGCATCCTACGAGCAGTACTTC.

This clone has only one observation. Here the CDR3 reads CASSYRREGGGAFF. The CDR3 DNA reads TGTGCCAGCAGTTACCGCCGGGAAGGAGGGGGAGCTTTCTTT. This chain connects TRBV6-6 to TRBJ1-1; tentatively, D is TRBD1 (6 bases). Germline CDR1 and CDR2: MNHNY and SVGAGI (reference sequence). CDR3 length: 14 residues. With 2 bases removed from V and 10 bases from J, the gap between germline ends came to 17 bases.

The chain has TRBV13 and TRBJ2-1, with TRBD2 matching 13 bases. The CDR3 contains 15 residues. Per the germline V gene, CDR1 is PRHDT and CDR2 is FYEKMQ (reference sequence). With V trimmed by 4 bases and J by 8 bases, 5 bases remained unmatched. DNA of the CDR3: TGTGCCAGCAGCTCATATGGACTAGCGGGGGATGAGCAGTTCTTC. This sequence encodes CASSSYGLAGDEQFF. The full variable domain, completed using reference TRBV13 and TRBJ2-1, is AAGVIQSPRHLIKEKRETATLKCYPIPRHDTVYWYQQGPGQDPQFLISFYEKMQSDKGSIPDRFSAQQFSDYHSELNMSSLELGDSALYFCASSSYGLAGDEQFFGPGTRLTVL.

The chain uses TRBV6-5 and TRBJ1-1, with 9 bases fitting TRBD1. CDR1 and CDR2 (germline): MNHEY, SVGAGI. This CDR3 has 14 amino acids. The trim removed 2 bases at V and 6 bases at J, leaving 4 bases unmatched. The CDR3 nucleotides are TGTGCCAGCAGTTACCGGACAGGGGTGGCTGAAGCTTTCTTT. Encoded protein: CASSYRTGVAEAFF.

The chain links TRBV4-2 to TRBJ2-1, with 11 bases aligning to TRBD2. V trimming: 4 bases; J trimming: 8 bases; junction bases outside the gene matches: 13. From germline, CDR1 is LGHNA and CDR2 YNFKEQ. The CDR3 is 17 residues long. For the CDR3, the DNA is TGTGCCAGCAGCCCAGTGTCTAGCGGGGGGCCCGTCCATGAGCAGTTCTTC. Translating gives CASSPVSSGGPVHEQFF.

The rearrangement uses TRBV14 and TRBJ1-1; D not certain. The CDR3 has 14 amino acids. Germline V gene data show CDR1 as SGHDN and CDR2 as FVKESK. The ends were cut back, 4 bases at V and 7 bases at J, with 16 bases in the middle. For the CDR3, the DNA is TGTGCCAGCAGCCCCCCAGAAAGCCCTCATGAAGCTTTCTTT. This codes for CASSPPESPHEAFF.

At least ten counts were recorded for this clone. This sequence joins TRBV6-5 and TRBJ2-3, with TRBD2 matching 9 bases. With 7 bases clipped from V and 4 bases from J, the junction kept 9 bases outside the gene matches. Germline V gives CDR1 MNHEY, CDR2 SVGAGI. The CDR3 runs to 15 residues. Here the CDR3 DNA reads TGTGCCAGCACCAACGGGGCGGGGGGGGCAGATACGCAGTATTTT. Translating it yields CASTNGAGGADTQYF.

This sequence joins TRBV5-4 and TRBJ2-7; D is possibly TRBD1 (6 bases). Trimming took 3 bases from V and 4 from J, leaving 11 bases between them. Germline loops: CDR1 SGHNT, CDR2 YYREEE (reference sequence). CDR3 length equals 13 residues. CDR3 region: CASSSRQEYEQYF. The CDR3 nucleotides read TGTGCCAGCAGCTCCAGACAGGAATACGAGCAGTACTTC.

The V and J genes are TRBV21-1 and TRBJ1-2; whether TRBD1, the table's D call, matches the DNA was not checked. TRBV21-1 has pseudogene status. The CDR3 spans 16 residues. CDR3: CASSKEIWDSGESYTF. CDR3 nucleotides: TGTGCCAGCAGCAAAGAAATTTGGGACAGCGGTGAGAGCTACACCTTC.

The V call is TRBV12-3 or TRBV12-4, the J call TRBJ1-2; no definite D call. This CDR3 spans 12 amino acids. Between the trimmed V and J ends, which lost 6 bases and 2 bases, there was a span of 7 bases. This chain's CDR3 is CASRTLNYGYTF. The CDR3 DNA sequence: TGTGCCAGCAGGACACTCAACTATGGCTACACCTTC.

The V and J genes are TRBV3-1 (or the pseudogene TRBV3-2) and TRBJ2-7; D ambiguous. V was cut by 1 base and J by 5 bases, with 6 bases left in between. Germline V lookup: CDR1 LGHDT, CDR2 YNNKEL (reference sequence). CDR3 length: 12 amino acids. The CDR3, as DNA: TGTGCCAGCAGCCAAGTCATCAACGAGCAGTACTTC. Its translation: CASSQVINEQYF.

The gene calls are TRBV19 and TRBJ2-3; TRBD2 aligns across 11 bases. Germline V CDR1 and CDR2: LNHDA, SQIVND (reference sequence). Unmatched junction bases numbered 8, after V lost 5 bases and J lost 4 bases. The CDR3 extends over 16 amino acids. CDR3: CASSPILAGGADTQYF. CDR3 bases: TGTGCCAGTAGTCCGATTCTAGCGGGGGGTGCAGATACGCAGTATTTT.

This clone was observed a few times. V is TRBV6-1 and J is TRBJ2-3; a possible D gene is TRBD2 (5 bases). The V and J ends lost 3 bases and 0 bases respectively, with 10 bases between them. Germline CDR1 reads MNHNS; CDR2 reads SASEGT. The CDR3 sequence is 15 residues long. The CDR3 region has the DNA TGTGCCAGCAGTGAGTTGTGGACTAGCACAGATACGCAGTATTTT. Translation gives CASSELWTSTDTQYF.

V gene TRBV7-9 combines with J gene TRBJ1-4; D is uncertain. Between the trimmed V and J ends, which lost 5 bases and 8 bases, there was a span of 15 bases. The CDR3 is made up of 14 amino acids. Germline assignment: CDR1 SEHNR and CDR2 FQNEAQ (reference sequence). The CDR3 loop is CASSQAWVREKLFF. The CDR3 DNA reads TGTGCCAGCAGCCAGGCGTGGGTGAGGGAAAAACTGTTTTTT.

This clone was counted between two and nine times. At the DNA level, this CDR3 is encoded by other sequences in the same sample as well. The chain employs TRBV6-4 and TRBJ2-2; D ambiguous. The CDR3 has 14 amino acids. Germline V gene lookup returns CDR1 MRHNA and CDR2 SNTAGT. Trimming cost V 3 bases and J 1 base, with 6 bases left between them. CDR3 region: CASSESQNTGELFF. CDR3 DNA: TGTGCCAGCAGTGAGAGTCAGAACACCGGGGAGCTGTTTTTT.

The chain employs TRBV10-3 and TRBJ2-6, with D possibly matching TRBD1 (5 bases). Germline-derived CDR1 and CDR2 are ENHRY and SYGVKD. This CDR3 contains 15 residues. Trimming took off 6 bases at V and 0 bases at J, with 9 bases between the two ends. The CDR3, as DNA: TGTGCCATCAGCGACAGTTTCTCTGGGGCCAACGTCCTGACTTTC. Amino acid sequence: CAISDSFSGANVLTF.

The J gene is TRBJ2-7, the V gene TRBV7-9; TRBD2 is a possible D gene (6 bases). V was shortened by 10 bases and J by 2 bases, with 15 bases between the two germline ends. The CDR3 sequence is 13 residues long. The germline V gene has CDR1 SEHNR and CDR2 FQNEAQ (reference sequence). Written as DNA, the CDR3 is TGTGCCATGGAGGGGCCAGTACCCTACGAGCAGTACTTC. The encoded protein is CAMEGPVPYEQYF.